The clone carrying this T cell receptor (beta chain) was seen a single time. The CDR3 is 13 residues long. Trimming removed 3 bases at V and 0 bases at J, with 5 bases between. CDR1 LNHDA and CDR2 SQIVND come from the germline V gene (reference sequence). The data were taken from a study of blood T cell repertoires in COVID-19. Original data processing: Estimated nucleated cell counts came from reference gene primer amplification. The method was immunoSEQ multiplex PCR; TCRdb's version includes in-frame clones alone and lacks a portion of them. The V and J calls and the clone size are those of that table, but D and trimming were determined from the DNA. The table lists a few hundred thousand clones, approximately 82% of them singletons.

The chain joins TRBV19 to TRBJ1-1; D remains ambiguous. Sequenced input: peripheral blood. The sequence was collected from a young woman with acute or convalescent COVID-19. This chain's CDR3 is CASSIGMNTEAFF. CDR3 bases: TGTGCCAGTAGTATCGGGATGAACACTGAAGCTTTCTTT.